What follows are 32 T cell receptor beta chains derived from one specimen sequenced in a study of blood T cell repertoires in COVID-19. Repertoires were generated with immunoSEQ multiplex PCR, while TCRdb's copy carries only in-frame clones and drops some. The sample records 160,000 or so clones, around four fifths being singletons. The sequenced sample consisted of peripheral blood. Source of these receptors: an older man who had recovered from COVID-19.

This sequence joins TRBV6-5 and TRBJ2-5, with a tentative D call TRBD1 (6 bases). This CDR3 has 13 amino acids. Germline V gives CDR1 MNHEY, CDR2 SVGAGI. Trimming pared 7 bases from V and 5 bases from J, leaving 14 bases between. Here the CDR3 DNA reads TGTGCCAGCACCAGGGGTCTGGGGGAGACCCAGTACTTC. Translated, it gives CASTRGLGETQYF.

This rearrangement joins TRBV27 to TRBJ2-3, with TRBD2 identical over 14 bases. V lost 0 bases to trimming and J lost 8 bases; unmatched junction nucleotides: 10. Germline V gene sequence: CDR1 MNHEY, CDR2 SMNVEV (reference sequence). The CDR3 sequence is 18 residues long. The CDR3 loop is CASSLSIRLAGGPGTQYF. The CDR3 nucleotides are TGTGCCAGCAGTTTATCGATACGACTAGCGGGAGGGCCAGGTACGCAGTATTTT.

V is TRBV20-1 and J is TRBJ1-5; D is unresolved. CDR1 and CDR2 from the germline V gene are DFQATT and SNEGSKA (reference sequence). The CDR3 totals 15 residues. The V end was cut by 3 bases, the J end by 0 bases, with 12 bases between. DNA of the CDR3: TGCAGTGCTAGTGACGGAGTCTATAGCAATCAGCCCCAGCATTTT. It encodes CSASDGVYSNQPQHF.

The rearrangement joins TRBV20-1 to TRBJ2-5; 7 bases agree with TRBD1. The CDR3 sequence is 14 residues long. CDR1 DFQATT and CDR2 SNEGSKA come from the germline V gene (reference sequence). V trimming: 3 bases; J trimming: 4 bases; junction bases outside the gene matches: 8. CDR3 sequence: CSASGDRDSETQYF. The CDR3 nucleotides read TGCAGTGCTAGTGGCGACAGGGATTCAGAGACCCAGTACTTC.

The chain has TRBV21-1 and TRBJ1-4. TRBV21-1 constitutes a pseudogene. CDR3 length: 17 residues. This chain's CDR3 is CASSKREGRTTNEKLFF. In DNA, the CDR3 is TGTGCCAGCAGCAAAAGGGAAGGGAGGACAACTAATGAAAAACTGTTTTTT.

This clone was counted between two and nine times. The J gene is TRBJ2-3, the V gene TRBV10-1; 9 positions match TRBD2. The CDR3 runs to 16 residues. Germline V gives CDR1 WNHNN, CDR2 SYGVQD (reference sequence). V trimming: 1 base; J trimming: 2 bases; junction bases outside the gene matches: 4. The CDR3 here is CASSELPSGTTDTQYF. The DNA for the CDR3 is TGCGCCAGCAGTGAGTTGCCTAGCGGGACCACAGATACGCAGTATTTT.

Only a few counts were recorded for this clone. The genes are TRBV5-4 and TRBJ2-7; 7 bases fit TRBD2. The CDR3 covers 15 residues. With V trimmed by 0 bases and J by 5 bases, 8 bases remained unmatched. CDR1 and CDR2 from the germline V gene are SGHNT and YYREEE (reference sequence). The DNA of the CDR3 is TGTGCCAGCAGCTTGGGTGGTGGGAGGGTTAACGAGCAGTACTTC. It is translated as CASSLGGGRVNEQYF.

V usage is TRBV24-1 and J usage is TRBJ1-2; a possible D gene is TRBD1 (6 bases). This CDR3 region has 14 residues. The V gene lost 5 bases and the J gene lost 4 bases, with 13 bases spanning the gap. Germline CDR1 KGHDR, CDR2 SFDVKD. The DNA for the CDR3 is TGTGCCACCAGTGGAGTAGAAGGGGGCTATGGCTACACCTTC. This translates into CATSGVEGGYGYTF.

This sequence joins TRBV7-9 and TRBJ2-1; TRBD1 agrees at 8 bases. This CDR3 is 15 amino acids long. Germline V gives CDR1 SEHNR, CDR2 FQNEAQ (reference sequence). V was pared by 2 bases and J by 5 bases, with 5 bases of the junction left unmatched. The CDR3 protein is CASSLNRDRNNEQFF. For the CDR3, the DNA is TGTGCCAGCAGCTTAAACCGGGACAGGAACAATGAGCAGTTCTTC. The full variable domain, its missing parts supplied by reference TRBV7-9 and TRBJ2-1, is DTGVSQNPRHKITKRGQNVTFRCDPISEHNRLYWYRQTLGQGPEFLTYFQNEAQLEKSRLLSDRFSAERPKGSFSTLEIQRTEQGDSAMYLCASSLNRDRNNEQFFGPGTRLTVL.

The gene calls are TRBV5-1 and TRBJ1-1; D might be TRBD1 (5 bases). V was cut by 4 bases and J by 7 bases, with 14 bases left in between. CDR1 and CDR2 (germline): SGHRS, YFSETQ. This CDR3 is built from 13 residues. The CDR3 nucleotides read TGCGCCAGCAGCCCTAATACCGACAGTGAAGCTTTCTTT. This encodes CASSPNTDSEAFF. The full variable domain, rest sourced from reference TRBV5-1 and TRBJ1-1, is KAGVTQTPRYLIKTRGQQVTLSCSPISGHRSVSWYQQTPGQGLQFLFEYFSETQRNKGNFPGRFSGRQFSNSRSEMNVSTLELGDSALYLCASSPNTDSEAFFGQGTRLTVV.

The CDR3 region is CASRAAGKNTDTQYF. The CDR3 coding sequence is TGCGCCAGCAGGGCGGCCGGGAAGAACACAGATACGCAGTATTTT. The chain has TRBV4-1 and TRBJ2-3, with a possible D match to TRBD2 (5 bases). The ends were cut back, 6 bases at V and 2 bases at J, with 15 bases in the middle. Germline V lookup: CDR1 MGHRA, CDR2 YSYEKL. The length of the CDR3 is 15 residues.

The rearrangement uses TRBV18 and TRBJ1-1; no clear D. V was shortened by 3 bases and J by 5 bases, with 10 bases between the two germline ends. CDR3 length: 13 residues. Germline V CDR1 and CDR2: KGHSH, LQKENI. This CDR3 reads CASSPGRETEAFF. In DNA, the CDR3 is TGTGCCAGCTCACCGGGGAGGGAGACTGAAGCTTTCTTT.

This clone has a single count. The chain has TRBV6-5 and TRBJ2-3; TRBD2 agrees at 11 bases. Losses at the gene ends were 5 bases for V and 5 bases for J; bases not matched to a gene: 6. The CDR3 length is 15 residues. The V gene's germline CDR1 is MNHEY and CDR2 SVGAGI. The CDR3 DNA reads TGTGCCAGCAGTAGACTAGCGGGAATGGGAGATACGCAGTATTTT. Translating it yields CASSRLAGMGDTQYF.

V usage is TRBV5-4 and J usage is TRBJ2-7, with 8 bases identical to TRBD2. The length of the CDR3 is 15 residues. CDR1 is SGHNT, CDR2 YYREEE, per germline (reference sequence). Losses at the gene ends were 3 bases for V and 2 bases for J; bases not matched to a gene: 7. This CDR3 reads CASSSPTSAAYEQYF. The CDR3 nucleotides read TGTGCCAGCAGCTCGCCGACTAGCGCAGCCTACGAGCAGTACTTC.

CDR3 coding DNA: TGTGCCAGCAACGGACAGCTTACCTCTGGGGCCAACGTCCTGACTTTC. Protein product: CASNGQLTSGANVLTF. The rearrangement links TRBV6-6 to TRBJ2-6; D is perhaps TRBD1 (6 bases). The CDR3 is 16 residues long. Germline CDR1 reads MNHNY; CDR2 reads SVGAGI (reference sequence). The V gene lost 7 bases and the J gene lost 0 bases, with 13 bases spanning the gap.

This clone was observed once. The genes are TRBV7-8 and TRBJ1-5; TRBD1 aligns across 8 bases. The V gene's germline CDR1 is SGHVS and CDR2 FQNEAQ. There are 13 residues in the CDR3. V was pared by 6 bases and J by 5 bases, with 3 bases of the junction left unmatched. CDR3 sequence reads: CASRAGGDQPQHF. CDR3 nucleotides: TGTGCCAGCAGAGCAGGGGGCGATCAGCCCCAGCATTTT.

The gene calls are TRBV28 and TRBJ2-1, with TRBD2 matching over 13 bases. The CDR3 length is 16 residues. V dropped 2 bases and J dropped 7; count of bases not matched to a gene: 5. Germline V gene data show CDR1 as MDHEN and CDR2 as SYDVKM. CDR3 in amino acids: CASSLVTSGRFNEQFF. CDR3 DNA: TGTGCCAGCAGTTTAGTGACTAGCGGGAGGTTTAATGAGCAGTTCTTC.

The chain links TRBV6-1 to TRBJ1-2; no firm D call. This CDR3 contains 13 residues. The ends were cut back, 2 bases at V and 4 bases at J, with 8 bases in the middle. Germline V gene data show CDR1 as MNHNS and CDR2 as SASEGT. CDR3 bases: TGTGCCAGCAGTGAATGGGCAGTCTATGGCTACACCTTC. It yields the protein CASSEWAVYGYTF.

This clone was seen a handful of times. This chain links TRBV7-3 with TRBJ2-7; 8 bases match TRBD2. This CDR3 region has 15 residues. Germline CDR1 reads SGHTA; CDR2 reads FQGTGA. V shed 4 bases, J shed 3 bases, and the junction held 8 bases outside the gene matches. The DNA for the CDR3 is TGTGCCAGCAGCTCCGCCGGGGGGGCTCTCTACGAGCAGTACTTC. It is translated as CASSSAGGALYEQYF.

The rearrangement joins TRBV29-1 to TRBJ1-1, with D unresolved. With 4 bases removed from V and 11 bases from J, the gap between germline ends came to 17 bases. Germline V gene lookup returns CDR1 SQVTM and CDR2 ANQGSEA. CDR3 size: 12 residues. The DNA of the CDR3 is TGCAGCGTTGTCGCGGCATCGGGTTGGGCTTTCTTT. Its translation is CSVVAASGWAFF.

The rearrangement links TRBV18 to TRBJ2-1; D possibly corresponds to TRBD1 (6 bases). The germline V and J ends were trimmed by 5 bases and 8 bases, with 13 bases remaining between them. The CDR3 covers 13 residues. Germline V gene lookup returns CDR1 KGHSH and CDR2 LQKENI. CDR3 sequence reads: CASSLQTGYEQFF. Here the CDR3 DNA reads TGTGCCAGCTCATTACAGACAGGCTATGAGCAGTTCTTC.

The J gene is TRBJ2-7, the V gene TRBV24-1; 7 nucleotides agree with TRBD2. There are 13 residues in the CDR3. Germline lookup yields CDR1 KGHDR and CDR2 SFDVKD. The trim removed 5 bases at V and 2 bases at J, leaving 2 bases unmatched. Written as DNA, the CDR3 is TGTGCCACCAGTGCAGCGGGACCCTACGAGCAGTACTTC. Protein: CATSAAGPYEQYF.

V usage is TRBV3-1 (or the pseudogene TRBV3-2) and J usage is TRBJ2-1; 8 bases align to TRBD2. In germline, CDR1 is LGHDT, CDR2 YNNKEL (reference sequence). The junction had 10 bases not matched to a gene; V was cut back by 4 bases and J by 8 bases. This CDR3 has 15 amino acids. The CDR3 nucleotides read TGTGCCAGCAGCCCCCCGGGGGGGAACAAGGATGAGCAGTTCTTC. Protein: CASSPPGGNKDEQFF.

The chain links TRBV7-8 to TRBJ2-2, with 7 bases lining up with TRBD2. From germline, CDR1 is SGHVS and CDR2 FQNEAQ. After removal of 7 bases from V and 3 bases from J, the junction contained 11 bases not matched to a gene. This CDR3 has 16 residues. The DNA for the CDR3 is TGTGCCAGCACCCAAGGGGCGGGGGAATACACCGGGGAGCTGTTTTTT. This gives the protein CASTQGAGEYTGELFF.

This clone appeared many times. V gene TRBV2 combines with J gene TRBJ1-5; D possibly corresponds to TRBD1 (6 bases). CDR1 and CDR2 (germline): SNHLY, FYNNEI. Between the trimmed V and J ends, which lost 7 bases and 0 bases, there was a span of 13 bases. CDR3 length: 15 residues. The CDR3 nucleotides read TGTGCCAGCACCGGACAGCCCTATAGCAATCAGCCCCAGCATTTT. As protein: CASTGQPYSNQPQHF.

The chain links TRBV18 to TRBJ2-2; a possible D gene is TRBD1 (5 bases). Between the trimmed V and J ends, which lost 6 bases and 7 bases, there was a span of 15 bases. Germline V CDR1 and CDR2: KGHSH, LQKENI. The CDR3 is made up of 14 amino acids. The CDR3 bases are TGTGCCAGCTCCCAAGACAGAGCTGGCGGGGAGCTGTTTTTT. Translation gives CASSQDRAGGELFF.

This chain joins TRBV20-1 and TRBJ1-2; TRBD1 aligns across 9 bases. The CDR3 is 11 amino acids. CDR1 and CDR2 from the germline V gene are DFQATT and SNEGSKA (reference sequence). With V trimmed by 6 bases and J by 8 bases, 4 bases remained unmatched. CDR3 sequence reads: CSAYDRGGYTF. For the CDR3, the DNA is TGCAGTGCCTATGACAGGGGGGGCTACACCTTC.

The chain links TRBV19 to TRBJ2-7, with 11 bases aligning to TRBD1. The CDR3 is 14 amino acids. The V gene's germline CDR1 is LNHDA and CDR2 SQIVND (reference sequence). The junction had 6 bases not matched to a gene; V was cut back by 7 bases and J by 4 bases. DNA of the CDR3: TGTGCCAGTAAGGTAGGACAGGGGGCTTACGAGCAGTACTTC. As protein: CASKVGQGAYEQYF.

The CDR3 reads CASSNTGQGAKNIQYF. CDR3 DNA sequence: TGTGCCAGCAGTAATACGGGACAGGGGGCCAAAAACATTCAGTACTTC. V and J are TRBV28 and TRBJ2-4; the match to TRBD1 covers 10 bases. Germline V gene lookup returns CDR1 MDHEN and CDR2 SYDVKM. Trimming removed 5 bases from V and 1 base from J; junction bases left unmatched: 5. The CDR3 sequence is 16 residues long.

V gene TRBV4-3 combines with J gene TRBJ2-4, with 11 bases identical to TRBD1. The CDR3 contains 17 residues. Losses at the gene ends were 1 base for V and 0 bases for J; bases not matched to a gene: 2. Germline CDR1 is LGHNA and CDR2 is YSLEER. As DNA, the CDR3 is TGCGCCAGCAGCCAAGTAGGACAGGGGGCAGCCAAAAACATTCAGTACTTC. This codes for CASSQVGQGAAKNIQYF.

V and J are TRBV5-6 and TRBJ2-2; 7 bases match TRBD2. With V trimmed by 4 bases and J by 2 bases, 8 bases remained unmatched. CDR1 is SGHDT, CDR2 YYEEEE, per germline. The CDR3 contains 16 residues. CDR3 sequence: CASSRGASGNTGELFF. CDR3 nucleotide sequence: TGTGCCAGCAGCCGCGGGGCTAGCGGAAACACCGGGGAGCTGTTTTTT.

The CDR3 bases are TGTGCCACCAGCAGAGAGCGGCTAGCGGGAAGAGAGACCCAGTACTTC. It specifies CATSRERLAGRETQYF. V usage is TRBV15 and J usage is TRBJ2-5; 9 bases agree with TRBD2. CDR3 length: 16 amino acids. Trimming at V came to 0 bases and at J to 4 bases, leaving 6 bases not matched to a gene. CDR1 LNHNV and CDR2 YYDKDF come from the germline V gene (reference sequence).